This TCR beta chain derives from a study of beta chain features in type 1 diabetes. Sequenced material consisted of expressed TCRB transcripts (all of the isolated RNA was reverse transcribed). TCRdb's table, derived via immunoSEQ multiplex PCR, lists solely in-frame clones and lacks some. The repertoire holds some 360,000 clones, with 15% to 20% as singletons. CDR3 length: 17 amino acids. Germline loops: CDR1 MNHNS, CDR2 SASEGT. V was clipped by 2 bases and J by 0 bases; unmatched bases: 7. This chain links TRBV6-1 with TRBJ2-3; the match to TRBD1 covers 8 bases. The sequence was collected from a woman aged 18-29 years in good health. The source material was naive CD4+ T cells from blood. This CDR3 is CASSEPTRGLSTDTQYF. For the CDR3, the DNA is TGTGCCAGCAGTGAACCGACCAGGGGGCTTAGCACAGATACGCAGTATTTT.